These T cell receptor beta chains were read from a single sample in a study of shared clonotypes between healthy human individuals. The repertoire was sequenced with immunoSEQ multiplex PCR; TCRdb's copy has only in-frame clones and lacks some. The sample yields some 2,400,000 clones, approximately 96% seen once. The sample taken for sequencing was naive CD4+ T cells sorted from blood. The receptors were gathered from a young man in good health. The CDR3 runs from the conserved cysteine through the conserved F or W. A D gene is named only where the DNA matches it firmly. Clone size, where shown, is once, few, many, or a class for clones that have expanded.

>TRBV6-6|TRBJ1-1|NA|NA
TGTGCCAGCAGTTACTCGGTTGGGGGCGAGAAAACTGAAGCTTTCTTT
CASSYSVGGEKTEAFF
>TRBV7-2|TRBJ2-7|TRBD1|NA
TGTGCCAGCAGCTTAGTCTCGGCAGGGGGCGCGTACGAGCAGTACTTC
CASSLVSAGGAYEQYF
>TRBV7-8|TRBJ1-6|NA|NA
TGTGCCAGCAGCTTATCTCTCGGGATCTCACCCCTCCACTTT
CASSLSLGISPLHF
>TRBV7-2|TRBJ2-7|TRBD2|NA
TGTGCCAGCAGCTTAGGGGGACTAGCGGGACACTACGAGCAGTACTTC
CASSLGGLAGHYEQYF
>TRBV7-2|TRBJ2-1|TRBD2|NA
TGTGCCAGCAGCTTCCTAGCGGGCAATGAGCAGTTCTTC
CASSFLAGNEQFF
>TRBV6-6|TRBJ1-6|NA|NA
TGTGCCAGCAGTTTGCCAGGGAGCCCCTATAATTCACCCCTCCACTTT
CASSLPGSPYNSPLHF
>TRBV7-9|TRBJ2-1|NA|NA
TGTGCCAGCAGCTTCCCCCCAGAGACTAATGAGCAGTTCTTC
CASSFPPETNEQFF
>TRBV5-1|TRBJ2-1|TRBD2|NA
TGCGCCAGCAGCATCTCCGGGACTAGCGGGATCAATGAGCAGTTCTTC
CASSISGTSGINEQFF
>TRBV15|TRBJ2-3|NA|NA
TGTGCCACCAGTCGGGCACAGTTGGACACAGATACGCAGTATTTT
CATSRAQLDTDTQYF
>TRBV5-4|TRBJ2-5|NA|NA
TGTGCCAGCAGCACCACAGGGGAGACCCAGTACTTC
CASSTTGETQYF
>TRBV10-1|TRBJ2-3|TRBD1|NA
TGCGCCAGCAGTAAAGGACAGGGTGATTCAGATACGCAGTATTTT
CASSKGQGDSDTQYF
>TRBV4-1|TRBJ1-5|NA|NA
TGCGCCAGCAGCCAAGTAGGGAGCAATCAGCCCCAGCATTTT
CASSQVGSNQPQHF
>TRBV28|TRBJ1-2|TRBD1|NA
TGTGCCAGTAGAGGACCCCCGGGACAGTTTTACACCTTC
CASRGPPGQFYTF
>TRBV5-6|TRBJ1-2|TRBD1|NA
TGTGCCAGCAGCTTTTGGACAGGGGCGGAGGGCTACACCTTC
CASSFWTGAEGYTF
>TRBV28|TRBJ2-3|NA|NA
TGTGCCAGCAGCAAGGACAGCGCTAGCACAGATACGCAGTATTTT
CASSKDSASTDTQYF
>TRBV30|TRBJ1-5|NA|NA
TGTGCCTGGAGTATCCCCGGGAGTAATAGTCAGCCCCAGCATTTT
CAWSIPGSNSQPQHF
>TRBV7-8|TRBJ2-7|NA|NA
TGTGCCAGCAGCTTAGACCGGGGCGAGCAGTACTTC
CASSLDRGEQYF
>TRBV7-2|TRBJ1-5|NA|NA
TGTGCCAGCAGCTTAGTCACCCCCAGCAATCAGCCCCAGCATTTT
CASSLVTPSNQPQHF
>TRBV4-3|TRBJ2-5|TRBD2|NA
TGCGCCAGCAGCCAAGGACTAGCGGTCCAAGAGACCCAGTACTTC
CASSQGLAVQETQYF
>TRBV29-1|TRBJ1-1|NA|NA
TGCAGCGTCTACGGGACGGGGATGAACACTGAAGCTTTCTTT
CSVYGTGMNTEAFF
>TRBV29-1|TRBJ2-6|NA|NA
TGCAGCGCCCTCCTTAGGGGACCTGGGGCCAACGTCCTGACTTTC
CSALLRGPGANVLTF
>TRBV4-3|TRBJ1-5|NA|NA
TGCGCCAGCAGCCGGGGGACCGGGGACAATCAGCCCCAGCATTTT
CASSRGTGDNQPQHF
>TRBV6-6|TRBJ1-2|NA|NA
TGTGCCAGCAGTTTTCAGGGTACGGGCTACACCTTC
CASSFQGTGYTF
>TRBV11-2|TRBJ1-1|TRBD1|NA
TGTGCCAGCAGCTTAGACCCAGGGGGTGACACTGAAGCTTTCTTT
CASSLDPGGDTEAFF
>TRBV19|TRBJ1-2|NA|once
TGTGCCAGTAGTATAGCGACCGGGGCCCTAGGACACTACACCTTC
CASSIATGALGHYTF
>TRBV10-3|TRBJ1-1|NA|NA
TGTGCCATCAGTGGAAAGATGAGTGGAAGCACTGAAGCTTTCTTT
CAISGKMSGSTEAFF
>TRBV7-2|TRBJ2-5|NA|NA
TGTGCCAGCAGTCCCTTTAGGCGGCTAAAAGAGACCCAGTACTTC
CASSPFRRLKETQYF
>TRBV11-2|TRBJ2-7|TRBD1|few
TGTGCCAGCAGCTTTTTGCCGGGACAGGGACTCTACGAGCAGTACTTC
CASSFLPGQGLYEQYF
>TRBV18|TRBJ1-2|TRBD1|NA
TGTGCCAGCTCACCAAAGACAGGGGGAGAAAACTATGGCTACACCTTC
CASSPKTGGENYGYTF
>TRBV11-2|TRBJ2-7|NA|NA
TGTGCCAGCAGCTTAGTTACGGGAAAAGGTCGAGAGCAGTACTTC
CASSLVTGKGREQYF
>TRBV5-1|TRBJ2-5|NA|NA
TGCGCCAGCAGTGGCTTTGACATGGGAGAGACCCAGTACTTC
CASSGFDMGETQYF
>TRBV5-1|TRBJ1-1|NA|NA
TGCGCCAGCAGGGGGGGCACTGAAGCTTTCTTT
CASRGGTEAFF
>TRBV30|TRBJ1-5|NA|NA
TGTGCCTGGAGTGCACAGGCTGATCAGCCCCAGCATTTT
CAWSAQADQPQHF
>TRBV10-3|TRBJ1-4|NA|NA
TGTGCCATCAGCCTGGGGGGCGAAAAACTGTTTTTT
CAISLGGEKLFF
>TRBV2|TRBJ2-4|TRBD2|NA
TGTGCCAGCAGAGATAGACTAGCGGGGGCCAAAAACATTCAGTACTTC
CASRDRLAGAKNIQYF
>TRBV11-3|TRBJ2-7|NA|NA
TGTGCCAGCAGCCGGGAGCGGGCCAACTCCTACGAGCAGTACTTC
CASSRERANSYEQYF
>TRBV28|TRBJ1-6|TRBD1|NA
TGTGCCAGCAGCTCAGGGACAGGGGGAGGTATCCTTTCACCCCTCCACTTT
CASSSGTGGGILSPLHF
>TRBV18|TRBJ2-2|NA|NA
TGTGCCAGCTCACAAGCCGCCGGGGAGCTGTTTTTT
CASSQAAGELFF
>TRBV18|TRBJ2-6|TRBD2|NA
TGTGCCAGCTCAGAGGGACTAGCGGGAGCAGGGGCCAACGTCCTGACTTTC
CASSEGLAGAGANVLTF
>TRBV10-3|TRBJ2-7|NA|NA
TGTGCCATCAGTGAGCCCAGGGTTTCCTCCTACGAGCAGTACTTC
CAISEPRVSSYEQYF
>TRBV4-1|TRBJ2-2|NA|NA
TGCGCCAGCAGCCAAGATCCCGGAGCGGTAAACACCGGGGAGCTGTTTTTT
CASSQDPGAVNTGELFF
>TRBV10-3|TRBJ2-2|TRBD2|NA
TGTGCCCTCGCCGGGGGGGCAGCCGGGGAGCTGTTTTTT
CALAGGAAGELFF
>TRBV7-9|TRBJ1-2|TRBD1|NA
TGTGCCAGCAGCTTTGGGGGGACAGTCGGAAACTATGGCTACACCTTC
CASSFGGTVGNYGYTF
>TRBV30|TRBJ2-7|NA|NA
TGTGCCTGGGCCGGGAACCCCTACGAGCAGTACTTC
CAWAGNPYEQYF
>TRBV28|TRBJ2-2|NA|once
TGTGCCAGCAGCCCTTACCGGGGATCTACCGGGGAGCTGTTTTTT
CASSPYRGSTGELFF